This T cell receptor beta chain was obtained from a study of cytotoxic CD8 clonotypes in ibrutinib-treated CLL. General study findings and limits: Baseline clonality, above age-matched healthy donor levels, tracked circulating CD8+ T-cell counts.

The CDR3 is 16 residues long. V dropped 7 bases and J dropped 2 bases, with 21 bases sitting between them. A word on this clone: What it binds is not known.

TCRdb's copy holds only in-frame clones and misses some; the assay was immunoSEQ multiplex PCR. Altogether roughly 250,000 clones are present, 60% to 75% being singletons, with the ten largest covering 15%. The material sequenced was PBMCs, taken after 24 months of ibrutinib treatment. This rearrangement joins TRBV6-7 to TRBJ2-7, with D maybe TRBD2 (6 bases). TRBV6-7 counts as an open reading frame of uncertain function. The receptor was isolated from a human donor with chronic lymphocytic leukemia. The CDR3 loop is CASIFGPGVAPYEQYF. CDR3 in DNA: TGTGCCAGCATCTTTGGTCCGGGGGTAGCCCCCTACGAGCAGTACTTC.